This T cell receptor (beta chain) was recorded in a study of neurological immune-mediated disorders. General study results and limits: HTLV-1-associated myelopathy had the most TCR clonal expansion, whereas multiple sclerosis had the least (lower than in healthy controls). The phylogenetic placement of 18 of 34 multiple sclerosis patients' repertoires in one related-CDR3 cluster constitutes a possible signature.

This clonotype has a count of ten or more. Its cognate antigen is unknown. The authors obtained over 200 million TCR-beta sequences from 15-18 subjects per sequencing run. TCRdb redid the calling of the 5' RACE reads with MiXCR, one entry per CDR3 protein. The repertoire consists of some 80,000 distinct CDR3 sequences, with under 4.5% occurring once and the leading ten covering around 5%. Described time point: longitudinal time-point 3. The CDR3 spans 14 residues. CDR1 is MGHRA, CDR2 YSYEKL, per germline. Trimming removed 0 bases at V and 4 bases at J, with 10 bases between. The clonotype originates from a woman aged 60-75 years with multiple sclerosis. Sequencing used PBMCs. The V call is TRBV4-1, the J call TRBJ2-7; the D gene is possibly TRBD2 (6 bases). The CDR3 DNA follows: TGCGCCAGCAGCCAAGATGCGGGGACTTACGAGCAGTACTTC. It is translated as CASSQDAGTYEQYF.